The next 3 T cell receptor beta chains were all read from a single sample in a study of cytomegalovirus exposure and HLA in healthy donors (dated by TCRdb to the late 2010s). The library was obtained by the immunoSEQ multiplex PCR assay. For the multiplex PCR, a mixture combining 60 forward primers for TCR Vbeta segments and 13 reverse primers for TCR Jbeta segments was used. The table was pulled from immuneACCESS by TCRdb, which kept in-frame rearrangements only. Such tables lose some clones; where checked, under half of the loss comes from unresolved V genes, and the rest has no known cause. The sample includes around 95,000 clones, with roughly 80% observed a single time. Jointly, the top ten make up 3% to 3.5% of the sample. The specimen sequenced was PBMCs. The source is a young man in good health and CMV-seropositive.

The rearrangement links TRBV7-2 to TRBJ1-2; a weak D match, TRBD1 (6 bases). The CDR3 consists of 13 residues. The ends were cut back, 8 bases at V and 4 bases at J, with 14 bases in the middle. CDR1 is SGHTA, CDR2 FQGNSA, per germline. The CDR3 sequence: CASPRGEGYGYTF. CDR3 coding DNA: TGTGCCAGCCCCAGGGGCGAGGGCTATGGCTACACCTTC.

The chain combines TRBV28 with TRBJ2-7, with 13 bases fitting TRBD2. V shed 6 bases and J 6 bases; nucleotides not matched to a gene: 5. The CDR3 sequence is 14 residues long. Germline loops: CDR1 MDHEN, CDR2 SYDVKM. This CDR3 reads CASRLAGGRTEQYF. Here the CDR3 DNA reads TGTGCCAGCAGACTAGCGGGAGGGCGGACCGAGCAGTACTTC.

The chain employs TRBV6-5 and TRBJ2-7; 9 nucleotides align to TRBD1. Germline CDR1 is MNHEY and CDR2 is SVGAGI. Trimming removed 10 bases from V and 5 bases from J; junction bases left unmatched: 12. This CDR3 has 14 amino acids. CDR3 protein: CATVRDRAPHEQYF. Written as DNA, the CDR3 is TGTGCCACCGTGAGGGACAGGGCTCCCCACGAGCAGTACTTC.